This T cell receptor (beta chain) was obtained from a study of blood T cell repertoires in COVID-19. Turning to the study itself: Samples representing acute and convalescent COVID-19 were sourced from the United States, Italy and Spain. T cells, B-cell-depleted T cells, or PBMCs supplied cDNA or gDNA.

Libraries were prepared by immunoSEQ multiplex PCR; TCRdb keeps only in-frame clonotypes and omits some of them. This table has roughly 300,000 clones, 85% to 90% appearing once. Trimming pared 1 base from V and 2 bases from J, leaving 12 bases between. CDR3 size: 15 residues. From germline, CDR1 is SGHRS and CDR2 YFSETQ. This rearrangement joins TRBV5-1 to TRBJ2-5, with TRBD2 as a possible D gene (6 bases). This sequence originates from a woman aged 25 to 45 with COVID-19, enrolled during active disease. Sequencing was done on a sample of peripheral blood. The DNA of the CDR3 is TGCGCCAGCAGCTTGATCATGGCGGGGCAAGAGACCCAGTACTTC. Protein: CASSLIMAGQETQYF.